One TCR beta chain is described in this entry. This table comes from immunoSEQ multiplex PCR, and its TCRdb copy is limited to in-frame clones, with some not included. The sample gives approximately 88,000 clones, approximately 90% of which show up once; about 1.5% is in the top ten. The CDR3 consists of 13 residues. Trimming left V 1 base short and J 8 bases short, with 14 bases between. CDR1 GTSNPN and CDR2 SVGIG come from the germline V gene (reference sequence). The data are from a study of T cells after somatic rescue of genetic block. The chain couples TRBV30 to TRBJ1-1, with D tentatively TRBD1 (6 bases). The sequencing input was peripheral blood mononuclear cells (PBMCs). The receptor comes from a woman younger than 30. This chain's CDR3 is CAWSASRGYEAFF. Written as DNA, the CDR3 is TGTGCCTGGAGTGCCTCCAGGGGATACGAAGCTTTCTTT.